This T cell receptor beta chain was sequenced in a study of response to subunit inactivated influenza vaccine. This clonotype appeared a few times. The ends lost 7 bases at V and 2 bases at J; junction bases unmatched: 4. The CDR3 is 14 amino acids. CDR1 and CDR2 from the germline V gene are MNHNS and SASEGT. TCRdb itself ran the RT-PCR reads through MiXCR, one entry per CDR3 protein. The table has 500,000 to 600,000 distinct CDR3 sequences, around 10% seen once; the top ten hold about 10%. The sample was also reused in another study, on T cells expressing NK-cell markers. Per that paper: Production of TCR beta cDNA relied on 5'RACE template switching with UMIs.

This chain links TRBV6-1 with TRBJ2-7; 11 bases fit TRBD2. The receptor's source is a man in his fifties or sixties who received an inactivated influenza vaccine. The sample consisted of PBMCs from blood, taken on the day of vaccination. The CDR3 bases are TGTGCCAGCACCTGGACTAGCGGGCCCTACGAGCAGTACTTC. Translation: CASTWTSGPYEQYF.